This TCR beta chain derives from a study of monozygotic twins with inflammatory bowel disease. Findings and limits, study-wide: Among IBD patients, fewer clonotypes were shared with others than among healthy twins, especially with disease activity. Between concordant and discordant twins, repertoire similarity failed to differ, a result that limited power may explain.

Each UMI harboured a 6-nucleotide sample barcode and was appended via template switching. Reanalyzing the 5' RACE reads, TCRdb keeps one entry per CDR3 protein, without DNA. This sample's table reports about 160,000 distinct CDR3 sequences. The CDR3 consists of 16 residues. Per the germline V gene, CDR1 is DFQATT and CDR2 is SNEGSKA (reference sequence). To note about this clonotype: The target antigen is unknown.

Blood (approximately 2.3 ml) was collected from every donor individually. V gene TRBV20-1 combines with J gene TRBJ2-1; TCRdb indicates TRBD1, and absent DNA this call remains unverified. Sequenced sample: blood. The source is a human donor with ulcerative colitis or Crohn's disease, or a healthy co-twin of an affected twin (not recorded which). CDR3: CSEGQEFSSSYNEQFF.